This T cell receptor (beta chain) was found in a study of T cell changes during pregnancy in multiple sclerosis. Sequencing was performed with immunoSEQ multiplex PCR; in TCRdb, only in-frame clones are kept and a portion is missing. Of around 100,000 clones listed, 90% to 95% are singletons. The ends were cut back, 2 bases at V and 1 base at J, with 11 bases in the middle. Germline V CDR1 and CDR2: MNHEY, SVGAGI. This CDR3 is built from 15 residues. The TCR sequence derives from a female donor with multiple sclerosis, enrolled in a pregnancy study. This chain joins TRBV6-5 and TRBJ1-1; D not resolved. Sequences were derived from peripheral blood, sampled before pregnancy. The CDR3, as DNA: TGTGCCAGCAGTTACAAGGCGAGCGGGAACACTGAAGCTTTCTTT. It yields the protein CASSYKASGNTEAFF.